These 25 T cell receptor beta chains share one sample of origin, sequenced in a study of T-cell memory formation after mild COVID-19. TCRdb re-called the 5' RACE reads with MiXCR, one entry per CDR3 protein. The table has about 410,000 distinct CDR3 sequences, approximately 18% seen once. The sample comprised PBMCs or a T cell subset sorted from them (not recorded which). Every receptor here comes from a man between 18 and 29 years old who had mild COVID-19 (a few samples of this study predate the infection). Cell type and time point are not known.

This clonotype was picked up a small number of times. The rearrangement uses TRBV9 and TRBJ1-6, with 7 bases identical to TRBD1. The junction had 13 bases not matched to a gene; V was cut back by 4 bases and J by 6 bases. The germline gives CDR1 SGDLS, CDR2 YYNGEE. The CDR3 has 17 amino acids. Here the CDR3 reads CASSPFNGGTANSPLHF. CDR3 nucleotide sequence: TGTGCCAGCAGCCCCTTTAATGGGGGGACAGCTAATTCACCCCTCCACTTT.

V usage is TRBV4-1 and J usage is TRBJ2-3, with TRBD2 identical over 12 bases. This CDR3 has 20 amino acids. In germline, CDR1 is MGHRA, CDR2 YSYEKL. The V gene end was trimmed by 0 bases and the J gene end by 0 bases; junction bases not matched to a gene: 10. The CDR3 protein is CASSQDSLRLAGGSTDTQYF. Here the CDR3 DNA reads TGCGCCAGCAGCCAAGATAGCCTGCGGCTAGCGGGGGGGAGCACAGATACGCAGTATTTT.

V usage is TRBV7-9 and J usage is TRBJ2-7; D is ambiguous. Trimming took off 3 bases at V and 3 bases at J, with 12 bases between the two ends. This CDR3 contains 14 residues. Germline CDR1 and CDR2: SEHNR and FQNEAQ (reference sequence). The CDR3 DNA is TGTGCCAGCAGCTTGGGATATCTAGGCTACGAGCAGTACTTC. Translated: CASSLGYLGYEQYF.

This chain joins TRBV7-2 and TRBJ2-3, with D unresolved. Germline CDR1 is SGHTA and CDR2 is FQGNSA. V lost 1 base to trimming and J lost 1 base, with 9 bases between them. The CDR3 runs to 15 residues. In nucleotides, the CDR3 is TGTGCCAGCAGCTTAGAAACCGCCCGCACAGATACGCAGTATTTT. Translating gives CASSLETARTDTQYF.

At least ten counts were recorded for this clonotype. V usage is TRBV7-8 and J usage is TRBJ1-1; D is undetermined. From germline, CDR1 is SGHVS and CDR2 FQNEAQ. V was clipped by 5 bases and J by 5 bases, with 12 bases between them. The CDR3 sequence is 13 residues long. CDR3 in DNA: TGTGCCAGCAGCCGACAAGGAACAACTGAAGCTTTCTTT. Protein: CASSRQGTTEAFF.

J is TRBJ2-7 and V is TRBV9, with D perhaps matching TRBD2 (5 bases). The CDR3 totals 14 residues. V was clipped by 0 bases and J by 2 bases, with 9 bases between them. CDR1 and CDR2 from the germline V gene are SGDLS and YYNGEE. The CDR3 DNA sequence: TGTGCCAGCAGCGTAGAAGGAGGAGCCTACGAGCAGTACTTC. It translates to CASSVEGGAYEQYF.

This clonotype was observed a handful of times. The rearrangement links TRBV9 to TRBJ2-7, with D perhaps TRBD2 (7 bases). The CDR3 runs to 13 residues. Germline-derived CDR1 and CDR2 are SGDLS and YYNGEE. V dropped 5 bases and J dropped 3 bases, with 12 bases sitting between them. The CDR3, as DNA: TGTGCCAGCAGGGCGGGGGCAGGCTACGAGCAGTACTTC. Its protein is CASRAGAGYEQYF.

This sequence joins TRBV12-3 or TRBV12-4 and TRBJ2-3, with 7 bases aligning to TRBD1. The CDR3 consists of 17 residues. The V gene end was trimmed by 11 bases and the J gene end by 0 bases; junction bases not matched to a gene: 17. In DNA, the CDR3 is TGTGCCGTTCGCCGGGCGAGACAGGGCAGGAGCACAGATACGCAGTATTTT. This sequence encodes CAVRRARQGRSTDTQYF.

This clonotype was detected a few times. The rearrangement joins TRBV6-5 to TRBJ1-1, with 8 positions matching TRBD1. The CDR3 is 14 amino acids. Germline assignment: CDR1 MNHEY and CDR2 SVGAGI. The ends lost 4 bases at V and 6 bases at J; junction bases unmatched: 7. As DNA, the CDR3 is TGTGCCAGCAGTTTAACTCGGGACAGGTCTGAAGCTTTCTTT. Amino acid sequence: CASSLTRDRSEAFF.

This clonotype was observed a few times. The chain recombines TRBV30 with TRBJ1-5; tentatively, D is TRBD1 (5 bases). The ends were cut back, 1 base at V and 11 bases at J, with 12 bases in the middle. CDR3 length equals 12 residues. The germline CDR1 and CDR2 sequences are GTSNPN and SVGIG (reference sequence). Here the CDR3 reads CAWSGNGGAQHF. The CDR3 DNA reads as TGTGCCTGGAGTGGAAACGGGGGAGCCCAGCATTTT.

The chain couples TRBV7-9 to TRBJ1-4, with no clear D. This CDR3 contains 16 residues. CDR1 SEHNR and CDR2 FQNEAQ come from the germline V gene (reference sequence). V dropped 1 base and J dropped 8 bases, with 17 bases sitting between them. The CDR3 spells CASSLGLGSGLEKLFF. CDR3 sequence (DNA): TGTGCCAGCAGCTTAGGTTTGGGCTCTGGACTGGAAAAACTGTTTTTT.

The chain is built from TRBV7-2 and TRBJ2-1; possible D gene TRBD2, 7 bases. The CDR3 covers 13 residues. The ends were cut back, 9 bases at V and 3 bases at J, with 12 bases in the middle. Looked up from germline, CDR1 is SGHTA and CDR2 is FQGNSA. CDR3 residues: CASGGANYNEQFF. In nucleotides, the CDR3 is TGTGCCAGTGGGGGGGCCAACTACAATGAGCAGTTCTTC.

The chain combines TRBV28 with TRBJ2-6, with D unclear. The CDR3 extends over 16 amino acids. Germline V lookup: CDR1 MDHEN, CDR2 SYDVKM. The germline V and J ends were trimmed by 3 bases and 2 bases, with 11 bases remaining between them. CDR3 sequence (DNA): TGTGCCAGCAGTTTGTGGGTTTGGGCTGGGGCCAACGTCCTGACTTTC. Its protein product is CASSLWVWAGANVLTF.

The chain carries TRBV27 and TRBJ2-1; D may be TRBD2 (5 bases). V dropped 6 bases and J dropped 10 bases, with 19 bases sitting between them. This CDR3 has 14 amino acids. Germline V CDR1 and CDR2: MNHEY, SMNVEV (reference sequence). The CDR3 coding sequence is TGTGCCAGCAGGCAGATAGCGACGTCACTCGAGCAGTTCTTC. Translating gives CASRQIATSLEQFF.

This clonotype was picked up a small number of times. The rearrangement uses TRBV12-3 or TRBV12-4 and TRBJ1-2, with D possibly being TRBD1 (5 bases). V was shortened by 5 bases and J by 8 bases, with 15 bases between the two germline ends. This CDR3 has 13 residues. CDR3 nucleotides: TGTGCCAGCAGTGAACAGGCTACGTTCGGCTACACCTTC. It specifies CASSEQATFGYTF.

The chain joins TRBV7-2 to TRBJ2-3; maybe TRBD2 (7 bases). Germline CDR1 reads SGHTA; CDR2 reads FQGNSA. This CDR3 region has 15 residues. V lost 5 bases to trimming and J lost 5 bases, with 17 bases between them. CDR3 DNA: TGTGCCAGCAGCCCTACGGCGGGGGCTCGAGATACGCAGTATTTT. Residues: CASSPTAGARDTQYF.

This clonotype was seen ten or more times. The chain recombines TRBV4-3 with TRBJ2-1; the D gene is possibly TRBD1 (5 bases). This CDR3 contains 17 residues. V dropped 0 bases and J dropped 4 bases, with 16 bases sitting between them. Germline V gene data show CDR1 as LGHNA and CDR2 as YSLEER. The CDR3 sequence: CASSQETRQGGYNEQFF. CDR3 DNA: TGCGCCAGCAGCCAAGAAACCCGGCAGGGTGGTTACAATGAGCAGTTCTTC.

This chain links TRBV20-1 with TRBJ2-3, with 10 bases that match TRBD2. The CDR3 loop spans 19 amino acids. Per germline, CDR1 DFQATT and CDR2 SNEGSKA (reference sequence). V gave up 1 base and J gave up 5 bases; unmatched junction bases: 18. The CDR3 loop is CSARGFAGTSESIGDTQYF. Written as DNA, the CDR3 is TGCAGTGCTAGAGGCTTCGCCGGGACTAGCGAGTCAATTGGAGATACGCAGTATTTT.

V is TRBV20-1 and J is TRBJ2-5, with TRBD2 identical over 9 bases. CDR3 size: 13 residues. The V segment lost 6 bases and the J segment 4 bases; nucleotides outside the gene matches: 6. CDR1 is DFQATT and CDR2 is SNEGSKA in the germline V gene (reference sequence). The CDR3 sequence: CSAGGLAPETQYF. The CDR3 nucleotides are TGCAGTGCGGGGGGACTAGCCCCAGAGACCCAGTACTTC.

The table lists this clonotype with many counts. This chain uses TRBV21-1 with TRBJ2-7; TRBD1, the table's D call, lacks a check against the DNA. TRBV21-1 is assigned pseudogene status. This CDR3 spans 20 amino acids. The CDR3 region is CASTLKGLRDRDRALYEQYV. CDR3 nucleotides: TGTGCCAGCACCCTTAAAGGTCTGCGAGATCGGGACAGGGCTCTCTACGAGCAGTACGTC.

This chain joins TRBV11-3 and TRBJ2-1, with 8 bases that match TRBD1. Germline CDR1 SGHNT, CDR2 YENEEA. Unmatched junction bases numbered 7, after V lost 6 bases and J lost 6 bases. The CDR3 runs to 14 residues. The CDR3 DNA reads as TGTGCCAGCAGTTTGCGGGACAGGAGCAATGAGCAGTTCTTC. This encodes CASSLRDRSNEQFF.

V gene TRBV20-1 combines with J gene TRBJ1-5; 10 nucleotides align to TRBD1. Germline V lookup: CDR1 DFQATT, CDR2 SNEGSKA (reference sequence). Unmatched junction bases numbered 7, after V lost 8 bases and J lost 9 bases. The CDR3 is 12 amino acids. CDR3 sequence reads: CSSGQGPWPQHF. The CDR3 coding sequence is TGCAGTTCGGGACAGGGGCCTTGGCCCCAGCATTTT.

The chain links TRBV5-4 to TRBJ2-4, with D maybe TRBD1 (5 bases). The CDR3 length is 15 residues. Trimming left V 0 bases short and J 3 bases short, with 10 bases between. CDR1 and CDR2 from the germline V gene are SGHNT and YYREEE (reference sequence). The chain's CDR3 is CASSLAGLGKNIQYF. The CDR3 region has the DNA TGTGCCAGCAGCTTGGCAGGGTTGGGCAAAAACATTCAGTACTTC.

The chain couples TRBV29-1 to TRBJ2-5, with a tentative D call TRBD1 (6 bases). Per germline, CDR1 SQVTM and CDR2 ANQGSEA. Deletions cut 7 bases from V and 1 base from J, with 13 bases between. The CDR3 has 13 amino acids. In DNA form, the CDR3 reads TGCAGCGCCCCGACAGGAGGCCAAGAGACCCAGTACTTC. Translated, it gives CSAPTGGQETQYF.

This clonotype came up a few times. The chain joins TRBV18 to TRBJ2-3; D perhaps matches TRBD2 (6 bases). Germline V CDR1 and CDR2: KGHSH, LQKENI. This CDR3 comprises 12 residues. Trimming removed 6 bases at V and 6 bases at J, with 10 bases between. Here the CDR3 reads CASSSGEDTQYF. The CDR3 DNA sequence: TGTGCCAGCTCTTCGGGGGAGGATACGCAGTATTTT.